This T cell receptor beta chain emerged from a study of T cells after yellow fever vaccination. Regarding the study as a whole: A large majority of primary-vaccination clones showed up again after the booster (around 95% CD4, roughly 91% CD8). The secondary T-cell response peaked on day 5, not day 15, but was weaker.

Trimming at V came to 5 bases and at J to 4 bases, leaving 9 bases not matched to a gene. The length of the CDR3 is 16 residues. The germline gives CDR1 MNHEY, CDR2 SVGAGI. A word on this clonotype: What it binds is unknown.

MiXCR was run by TCRdb on the 5' RACE reads, yielding one entry per CDR3 protein. Of about 260,000 distinct CDR3 sequences listed, around 5.2% are singletons. The receptor was derived from a man in his late teens or twenties who received the YFV17D yellow fever vaccine. V usage is TRBV6-5 and J usage is TRBJ2-1, with 9 nucleotides matching TRBD1. The starting material was CD4+ T cells sorted from PBMCs, obtained on the day of the yellow fever booster vaccination. The CDR3 sequence: CASSRSADRGYNEQFF. The CDR3 DNA is TGTGCCAGCAGTCGCAGCGCGGACAGGGGTTACAATGAGCAGTTCTTC.